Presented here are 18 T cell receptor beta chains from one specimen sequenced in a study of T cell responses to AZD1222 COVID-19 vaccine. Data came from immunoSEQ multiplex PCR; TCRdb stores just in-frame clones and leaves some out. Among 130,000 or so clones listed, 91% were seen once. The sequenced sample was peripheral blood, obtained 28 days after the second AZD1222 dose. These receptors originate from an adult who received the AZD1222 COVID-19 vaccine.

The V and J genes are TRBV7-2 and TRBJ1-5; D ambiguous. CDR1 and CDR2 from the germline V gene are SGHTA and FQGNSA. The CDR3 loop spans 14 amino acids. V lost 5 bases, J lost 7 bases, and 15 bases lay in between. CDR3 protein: CASSPQFGEQPQHF. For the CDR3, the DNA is TGTGCCAGCAGCCCTCAATTTGGGGAACAGCCCCAGCATTTT.

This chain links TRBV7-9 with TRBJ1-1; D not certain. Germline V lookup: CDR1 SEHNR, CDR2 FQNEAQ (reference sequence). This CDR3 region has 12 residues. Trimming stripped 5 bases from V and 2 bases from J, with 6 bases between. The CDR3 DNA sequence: TGTGCCAGCAGCGGGCAAAACACTGAAGCTTTCTTT. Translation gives CASSGQNTEAFF.

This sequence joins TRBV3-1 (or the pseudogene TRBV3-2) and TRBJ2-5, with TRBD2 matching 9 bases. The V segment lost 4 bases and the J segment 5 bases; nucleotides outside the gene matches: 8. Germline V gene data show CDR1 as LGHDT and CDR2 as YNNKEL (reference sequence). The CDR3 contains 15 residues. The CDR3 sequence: CASSLPGAGGETQYF. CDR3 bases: TGTGCCAGCAGCCTCCCGGGGGCGGGGGGGGAGACCCAGTACTTC.

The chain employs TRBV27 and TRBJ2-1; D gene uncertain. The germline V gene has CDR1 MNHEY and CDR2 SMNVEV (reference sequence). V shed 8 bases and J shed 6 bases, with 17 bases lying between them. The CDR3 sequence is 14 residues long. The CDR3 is CASHSRTYSNEQFF. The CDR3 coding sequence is TGTGCCAGCCATTCCCGGACCTACTCCAATGAGCAGTTCTTC.

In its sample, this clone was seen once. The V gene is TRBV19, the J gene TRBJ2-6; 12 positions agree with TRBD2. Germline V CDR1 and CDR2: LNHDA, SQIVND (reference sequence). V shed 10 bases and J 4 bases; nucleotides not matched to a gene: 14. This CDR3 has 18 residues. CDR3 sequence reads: CATCRTSGVSSGANVLTF. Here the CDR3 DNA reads TGTGCCACTTGTCGGACTAGCGGGGTAAGCTCCGGGGCCAACGTCCTGACTTTC.

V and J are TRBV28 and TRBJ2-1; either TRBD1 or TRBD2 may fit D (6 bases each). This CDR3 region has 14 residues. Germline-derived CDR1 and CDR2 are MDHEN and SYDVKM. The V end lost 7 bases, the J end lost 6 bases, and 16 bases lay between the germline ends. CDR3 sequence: CASTSGAGSNEQFF. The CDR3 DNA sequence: TGTGCCAGCACCTCGGGGGCCGGGAGCAATGAGCAGTTCTTC.

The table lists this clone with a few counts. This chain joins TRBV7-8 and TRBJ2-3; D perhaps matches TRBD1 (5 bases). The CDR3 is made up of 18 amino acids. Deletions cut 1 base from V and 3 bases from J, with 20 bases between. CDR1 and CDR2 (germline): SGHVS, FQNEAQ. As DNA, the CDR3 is TGTGCCAGCAGCTTAGAGGCATCCCTAGTGGGGCTGACAGATACGCAGTATTTT. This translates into CASSLEASLVGLTDTQYF.

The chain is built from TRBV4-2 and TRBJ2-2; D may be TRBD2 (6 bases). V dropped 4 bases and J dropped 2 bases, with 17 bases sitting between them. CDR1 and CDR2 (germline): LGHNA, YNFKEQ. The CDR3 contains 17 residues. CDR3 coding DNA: TGTGCCAGCAGCCCCCACCCGGGAGACCCTAACACCGGGGAGCTGTTTTTT. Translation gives CASSPHPGDPNTGELFF.

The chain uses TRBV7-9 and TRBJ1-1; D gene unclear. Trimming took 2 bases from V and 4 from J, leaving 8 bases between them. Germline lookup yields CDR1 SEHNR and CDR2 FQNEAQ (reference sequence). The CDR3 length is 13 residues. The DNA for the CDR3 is TGTGCCAGCAGCTTAATTACAGCCACTGAAGCTTTCTTT. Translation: CASSLITATEAFF.

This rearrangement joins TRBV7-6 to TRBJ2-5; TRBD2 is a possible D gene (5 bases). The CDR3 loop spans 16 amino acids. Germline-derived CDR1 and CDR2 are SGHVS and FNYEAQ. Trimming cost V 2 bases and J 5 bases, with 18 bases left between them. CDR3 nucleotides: TGTGCCAGCAGCTTATCGGGCGGGTACCCCAGGGAGACCCAGTACTTC. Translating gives CASSLSGGYPRETQYF.

The DNA of the CDR3 is TGTGCCAGCAGTTGGACAGTTCCGAACACTGAAGCTTTCTTT. Translated: CASSWTVPNTEAFF. V and J are TRBV27 and TRBJ1-1; D might be TRBD1 (6 bases). The germline V gene encodes CDR1 MNHEY and CDR2 SMNVEV (reference sequence). This CDR3 has 14 amino acids. Deletions cut 4 bases from V and 1 base from J, with 10 bases between.

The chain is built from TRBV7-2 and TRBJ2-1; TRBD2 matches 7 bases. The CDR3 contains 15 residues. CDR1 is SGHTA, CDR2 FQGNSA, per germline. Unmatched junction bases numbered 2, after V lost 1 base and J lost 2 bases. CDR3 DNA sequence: TGTGCCAGCAGCTTAGTAGGGACTACCTACAATGAGCAGTTCTTC. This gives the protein CASSLVGTTYNEQFF.

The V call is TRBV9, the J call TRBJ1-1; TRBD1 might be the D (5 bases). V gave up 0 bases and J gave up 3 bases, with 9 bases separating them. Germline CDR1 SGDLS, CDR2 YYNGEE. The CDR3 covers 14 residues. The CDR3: CASSVGGPDTEAFF. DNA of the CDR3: TGTGCCAGCAGCGTAGGGGGACCCGACACTGAAGCTTTCTTT.

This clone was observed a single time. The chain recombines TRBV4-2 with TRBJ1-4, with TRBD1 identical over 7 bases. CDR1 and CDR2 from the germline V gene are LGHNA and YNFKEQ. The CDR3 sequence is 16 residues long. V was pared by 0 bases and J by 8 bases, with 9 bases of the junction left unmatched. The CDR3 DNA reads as TGTGCCAGCAGCCAAGATGGGAAAGGGGGCCTGGAAAAACTGTTTTTT. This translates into CASSQDGKGGLEKLFF.

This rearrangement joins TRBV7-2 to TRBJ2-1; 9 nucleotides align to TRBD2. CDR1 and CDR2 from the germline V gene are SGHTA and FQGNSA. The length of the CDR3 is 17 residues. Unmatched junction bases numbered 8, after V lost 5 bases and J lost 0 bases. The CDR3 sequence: CASSPRTSASSYNEQFF. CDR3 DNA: TGTGCCAGCAGCCCAAGGACTAGCGCTAGCTCCTACAATGAGCAGTTCTTC.

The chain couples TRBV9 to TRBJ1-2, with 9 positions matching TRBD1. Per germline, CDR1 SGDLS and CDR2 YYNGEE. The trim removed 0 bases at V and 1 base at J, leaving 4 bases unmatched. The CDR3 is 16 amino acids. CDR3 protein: CASSVARDRVNYGYTF. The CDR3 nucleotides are TGTGCCAGCAGCGTAGCTCGGGACAGGGTTAACTATGGCTACACCTTC. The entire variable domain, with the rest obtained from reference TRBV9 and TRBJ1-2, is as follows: DSGVTQTPKHLITATGQRVTLRCSPRSGDLSVYWYQQSLDQGLQFLIQYYNGEERAKGNILERFSAQQFPDLHSELNLSSLELGDSALYFCASSVARDRVNYGYTFGSGTRLTVV.

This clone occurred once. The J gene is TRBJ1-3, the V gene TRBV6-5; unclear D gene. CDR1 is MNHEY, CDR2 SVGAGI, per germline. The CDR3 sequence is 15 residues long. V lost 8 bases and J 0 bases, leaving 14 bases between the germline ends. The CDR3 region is CASPLGGFSGNTIYF. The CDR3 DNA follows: TGTGCCAGCCCCTTAGGAGGGTTCTCTGGAAACACCATATATTTT.

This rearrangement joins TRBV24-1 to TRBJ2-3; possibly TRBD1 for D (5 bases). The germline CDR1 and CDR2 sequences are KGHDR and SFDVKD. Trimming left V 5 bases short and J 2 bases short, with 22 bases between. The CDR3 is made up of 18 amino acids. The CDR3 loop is CATSGLRITGSLTDTQYF. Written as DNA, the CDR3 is TGTGCCACCAGTGGCCTAAGAATTACAGGTTCCCTCACAGATACGCAGTATTTT.